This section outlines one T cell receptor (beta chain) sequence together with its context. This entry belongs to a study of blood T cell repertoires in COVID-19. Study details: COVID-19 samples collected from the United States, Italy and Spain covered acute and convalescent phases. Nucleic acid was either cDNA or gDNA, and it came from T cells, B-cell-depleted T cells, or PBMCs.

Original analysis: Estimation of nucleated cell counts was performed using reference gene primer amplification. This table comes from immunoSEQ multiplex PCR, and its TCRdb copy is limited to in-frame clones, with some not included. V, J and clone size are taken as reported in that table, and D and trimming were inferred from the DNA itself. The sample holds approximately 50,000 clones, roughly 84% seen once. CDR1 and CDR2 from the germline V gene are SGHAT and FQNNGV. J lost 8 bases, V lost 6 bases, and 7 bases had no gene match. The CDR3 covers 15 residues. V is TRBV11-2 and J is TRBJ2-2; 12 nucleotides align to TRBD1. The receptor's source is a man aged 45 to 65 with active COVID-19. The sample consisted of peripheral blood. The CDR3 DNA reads TGTGCCAGCAGGTCGGGACAGGGGGCGCGGGGGGAGCTGTTTTTT. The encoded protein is CASRSGQGARGELFF.